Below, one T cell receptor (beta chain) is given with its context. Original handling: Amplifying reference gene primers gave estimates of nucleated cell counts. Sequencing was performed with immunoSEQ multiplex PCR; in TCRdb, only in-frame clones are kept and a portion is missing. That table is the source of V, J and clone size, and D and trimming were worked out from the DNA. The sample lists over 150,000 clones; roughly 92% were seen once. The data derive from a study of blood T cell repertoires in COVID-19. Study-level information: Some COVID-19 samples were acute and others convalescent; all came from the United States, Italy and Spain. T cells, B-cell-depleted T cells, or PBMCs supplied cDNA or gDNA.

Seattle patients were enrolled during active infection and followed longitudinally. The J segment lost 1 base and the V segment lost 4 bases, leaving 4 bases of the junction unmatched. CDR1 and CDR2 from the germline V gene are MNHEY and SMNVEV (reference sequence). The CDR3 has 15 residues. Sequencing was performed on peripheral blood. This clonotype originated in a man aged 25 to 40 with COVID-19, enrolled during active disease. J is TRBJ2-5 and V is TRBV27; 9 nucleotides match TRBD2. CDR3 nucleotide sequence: TGTGCCAGCAGTTCCCAGCGGGGGGCCCAAGAGACCCAGTACTTC. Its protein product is CASSSQRGAQETQYF.